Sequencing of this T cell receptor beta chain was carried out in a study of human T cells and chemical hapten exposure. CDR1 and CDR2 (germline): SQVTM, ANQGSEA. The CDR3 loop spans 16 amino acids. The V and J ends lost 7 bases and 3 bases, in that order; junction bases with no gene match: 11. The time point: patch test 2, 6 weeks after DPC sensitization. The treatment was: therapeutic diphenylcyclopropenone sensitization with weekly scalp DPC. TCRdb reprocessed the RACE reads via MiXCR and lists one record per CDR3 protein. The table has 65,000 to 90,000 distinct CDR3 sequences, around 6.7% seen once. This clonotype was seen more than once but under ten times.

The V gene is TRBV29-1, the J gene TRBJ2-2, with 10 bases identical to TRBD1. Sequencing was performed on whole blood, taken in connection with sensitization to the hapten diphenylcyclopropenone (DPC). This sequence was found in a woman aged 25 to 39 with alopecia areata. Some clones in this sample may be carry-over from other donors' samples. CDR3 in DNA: TGCAGCGGATCAGGGACAGGGGATAGATACACCGGGGAGCTGTTTTTT. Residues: CSGSGTGDRYTGELFF.